The T cell receptor (beta chain) under discussion was sequenced for a study of T cell responses to AZD1222 COVID-19 vaccine. Regarding this clone: Its specificity is unknown.

Germline V CDR1 and CDR2: MNHEY, SVGAGI. The CDR3 covers 15 residues. J lost 2 bases, V lost 6 bases, and 7 bases had no gene match. Profiled with immunoSEQ multiplex PCR; TCRdb holds only in-frame clones, not every one. The table includes roughly 99,000 clones, 75% to 90% detected once. Points from the study as a whole: After the peak T cell response, and only then, were repertoires sampled. Donors, mostly white British, included more females; clonal diversity was possibly underestimated. Two doses of AZD1222 preceded a rise in Spike-specific TCR breadth and depth.

The sample here was peripheral blood, taken on day 0 of AZD1222 vaccination. This clonotype originated in an adult in good health. The chain links TRBV6-5 to TRBJ2-4; TRBD1 matches 7 bases. CDR3 in DNA: TGTGCCAGCAGGCAAGCAGGGGGTACCAAAAACATTCAGTACTTC. Its protein product is CASRQAGGTKNIQYF.